The present entry profiles one TCR beta chain with its context. The data derive from a study of blood T cell repertoires in COVID-19. Overall study context: Samples taken during acute and convalescent COVID-19 were collected in the United States, Italy and Spain.

After removal of 1 base from V and 9 bases from J, the junction contained 11 bases not matched to a gene. Germline V gene data show CDR1 as SGHTA and CDR2 as FQGNSA. The CDR3 runs to 16 residues. TCRdb keeps only in-frame clones here, not all; method: immunoSEQ multiplex PCR. The repertoire consists of about 68,000 clones, with about nine tenths occurring once and the leading ten covering over 7.5%. The sequenced material came from peripheral blood. The sequence came from a man aged 25 to 40 with acute or convalescent COVID-19. The gene calls are TRBV7-2 and TRBJ1-1, with 10 bases matching TRBD1. DNA of the CDR3: TGTGCCAGCAGCTTAGTGGGGACAGGGGCTACCCTCAAAGCTTTCTTT. Its translation is CASSLVGTGATLKAFF.